This passage covers 29 T cell receptor beta chains from one sample sequenced in a study of T cells in localized non-small cell lung cancer. Profiling relied on immunoSEQ multiplex PCR, and the TCRdb table lists in-frame clones only, not all of them. The sample holds about 26,000 clones, 65% to 85% seen once. The sample consisted of peripheral blood, taken before any cancer treatment. The receptor set was obtained from a man aged 40-75 years with stage III squamous cell lung carcinoma.

The chain couples TRBV7-9 to TRBJ1-5, with no clear D. CDR1 SEHNR and CDR2 FQNEAQ come from the germline V gene (reference sequence). The CDR3 consists of 12 residues. The V and J ends lost 3 bases and 5 bases respectively, with 5 bases between them. Here the CDR3 reads CASSFGDQPQHF. Here the CDR3 DNA reads TGTGCCAGCAGCTTTGGGGATCAGCCCCAGCATTTT.

V usage is TRBV4-1 and J usage is TRBJ2-7, with 8 positions matching TRBD1. The junction had 5 bases not matched to a gene; V was cut back by 4 bases and J by 3 bases. The CDR3 extends over 14 amino acids. Germline-derived CDR1 and CDR2 are MGHRA and YSYEKL. The CDR3 DNA reads as TGCGCCAGCAGCCGGGAAGGACAGGGCTACGAGCAGTACTTC. Translation: CASSREGQGYEQYF.

V is TRBV5-6 and J is TRBJ1-4; 7 bases are shared with TRBD1. Germline lookup yields CDR1 SGHDT and CDR2 YYEEEE. Trimming cost V 4 bases and J 4 bases; bases outside gene matches: 7. This CDR3 comprises 15 residues. The CDR3 loop is CASSRRQGYNEKLFF. CDR3 sequence (DNA): TGTGCCAGCAGCCGAAGACAGGGTTATAATGAAAAACTGTTTTTT.

V and J are TRBV2 and TRBJ1-3, with 8 bases identical to TRBD1. CDR3 length: 15 amino acids. Germline trimming cut 5 bases from V and 2 bases from J; bases unmatched to any gene: 5. CDR1 and CDR2 (germline): SNHLY, FYNNEI. For the CDR3, the DNA is TGTGCCAGCAGTCCTATACAGGGGGCTGGAAACACCATATATTTT. This codes for CASSPIQGAGNTIYF.

This sequence joins TRBV28 and TRBJ2-1; 7 bases map to TRBD1. The CDR3 has 16 residues. Germline V gene lookup returns CDR1 MDHEN and CDR2 SYDVKM. V was pared by 1 base and J by 12 bases, with 15 bases of the junction left unmatched. DNA for the CDR3: TGTGCCAGCAGTTTATTTGGGGACAGATCTACAATGAGGCAGTTCTTC. Residues: CASSLFGDRSTMRQFF.

This clone occurred once. The J gene is TRBJ1-1, the V gene TRBV29-1; tentative D call: TRBD1 (5 bases). Germline assignment: CDR1 SQVTM and CDR2 ANQGSEA. Trimming took 3 bases from V and 10 from J, leaving 9 bases between them. The CDR3 is 10 amino acids. The chain's CDR3 is CSVDQGSAFF. The CDR3 DNA follows: TGCAGCGTTGATCAGGGTTCAGCTTTCTTT.

V is TRBV9 and J is TRBJ1-2; unclear D gene. CDR1 is SGDLS and CDR2 is YYNGEE in the germline V gene. Trimming took off 4 bases at V and 7 bases at J, with 8 bases between the two ends. The CDR3 length is 11 residues. CDR3 amino acids: CASSRSSGYTF. CDR3 DNA sequence: TGTGCCAGCAGCCGCAGTAGTGGCTACACCTTC.

This clone was counted between two and nine times. J is TRBJ2-5 and V is TRBV7-9; D may be TRBD1 (5 bases). The CDR3 consists of 14 residues. Per germline, CDR1 SEHNR and CDR2 FQNEAQ (reference sequence). With 4 bases removed from V and 1 base from J, the gap between germline ends came to 10 bases. The DNA for the CDR3 is TGTGCCAGCAGCTCCGACAGCCGCCAAGAGACCCAGTACTTC. Its protein is CASSSDSRQETQYF.

The count of this clone is one. The gene calls are TRBV25-1 and TRBJ1-2, with 9 bases lining up with TRBD1. The V gene end was trimmed by 4 bases and the J gene end by 4 bases; junction bases not matched to a gene: 4. Germline V gene sequence: CDR1 MGHDK, CDR2 SYGVNS. CDR3 size: 14 residues. CDR3 region: CASSGDRESYGYTF. CDR3 sequence (DNA): TGTGCCAGCAGTGGGGACAGGGAAAGCTATGGCTACACCTTC.

The CDR3 nucleotides read TGTGCCAGCAGCCAAGGGGGGCCACGGGCTTTCTTT. This translates into CASSQGGPRAFF. This chain connects TRBV14 to TRBJ1-1; D perhaps matches TRBD1 (6 bases). V lost 1 base and J lost 11, with 11 bases in between. The V gene's germline CDR1 is SGHDN and CDR2 FVKESK. The CDR3 contains 12 residues.

In this sample, this clone turned up once. The chain recombines TRBV7-3 with TRBJ2-7; D is uncertain. With 9 bases removed from V and 3 bases from J, the gap between germline ends came to 9 bases. The germline gives CDR1 SGHTA, CDR2 FQGTGA. The CDR3 length is 11 residues. The CDR3 nucleotides read TGTGCCAGGGGTCCATTCTACGAGCAGTACGTC. The encoded protein is CARGPFYEQYV.

The chain employs TRBV5-4 and TRBJ1-3; no definite D call. Germline CDR1 SGHNT, CDR2 YYREEE (reference sequence). The CDR3 has 15 residues. V gave up 4 bases and J gave up 0 bases, with 11 bases separating them. CDR3 sequence reads: CASSPDPSSGNTIYF. CDR3 DNA sequence: TGTGCCAGCAGCCCGGACCCGAGCTCTGGAAACACCATATATTTT.

The V and J genes are TRBV10-1 and TRBJ2-3; TRBD2 is a possible D gene (6 bases). With 8 bases removed from V and 0 bases from J, the gap between germline ends came to 9 bases. This CDR3 has 13 residues. Per germline, CDR1 WNHNN and CDR2 SYGVQD (reference sequence). The CDR3 bases are TGCGCCAGCGCCGGGACTAGCACAGATACGCAGTATTTT. This sequence encodes CASAGTSTDTQYF.

The rearrangement links TRBV28 to TRBJ1-1, with no clear D. This CDR3 has 14 residues. V was pared by 1 base and J by 1 base, with 7 bases between. Germline V gives CDR1 MDHEN, CDR2 SYDVKM. CDR3 amino acids: CASSLSVWNTEAFF. The CDR3 DNA is TGTGCCAGCAGTTTATCCGTGTGGAACACTGAAGCTTTCTTT.

This chain joins TRBV9 and TRBJ1-2; the D is unclear. CDR1 is SGDLS, CDR2 YYNGEE, per germline. V was shortened by 1 base and J by 5 bases, with 15 bases between the two germline ends. This CDR3 contains 15 residues. This CDR3 is CASSVTEGYPYGYTF. CDR3 DNA: TGTGCCAGCAGCGTAACCGAGGGTTACCCTTATGGCTACACCTTC.

This clone was picked up a small number of times. V usage is TRBV5-1 and J usage is TRBJ2-1; 7 bases fit TRBD2. The CDR3 totals 20 residues. Trimming at V came to 0 bases and at J to 7 bases, leaving 22 bases not matched to a gene. Germline lookup yields CDR1 SGHRS and CDR2 YFSETQ. CDR3 bases: TGCGCCAGCAGCTTGGTCCTTTCGGCCGGAGGGGCGGGAGAGGTAAATGAGCAGTTCTTC. Translating gives CASSLVLSAGGAGEVNEQFF.

Only a few counts were recorded for this clone. V is TRBV27 and J is TRBJ1-1; D remains unclear. The CDR3 totals 15 residues. V lost 6 bases and J 3 bases, leaving 17 bases between the germline ends. From germline, CDR1 is MNHEY and CDR2 SMNVEV (reference sequence). This chain's CDR3 is CASSSNLDGYTEAFF. The CDR3 DNA sequence: TGTGCCAGCAGCTCGAATTTGGACGGCTACACTGAAGCTTTCTTT.

The CDR3 bases are TGCGCCAGCAGCTACTCCGGGACAGGGGACGGCTACACCTTC. The encoded protein is CASSYSGTGDGYTF. The rearrangement joins TRBV5-1 to TRBJ1-2, with TRBD1 matching over 10 bases. The V and J ends lost 3 bases and 8 bases, in that order; junction bases with no gene match: 7. The germline V gene encodes CDR1 SGHRS and CDR2 YFSETQ. This CDR3 is built from 14 residues.

V gene TRBV9 combines with J gene TRBJ1-1, with no clear D. The germline V and J ends were trimmed by 1 base and 1 base, with 8 bases remaining between them. Germline V CDR1 and CDR2: SGDLS, YYNGEE. CDR3 length: 14 residues. CDR3 in amino acids: CASSVSRGNTEAFF. The CDR3 DNA reads as TGTGCCAGCAGCGTAAGTCGGGGGAACACTGAAGCTTTCTTT.

The chain combines TRBV7-9 with TRBJ2-5; no clear D gene. This CDR3 region has 13 residues. Per the germline V gene, CDR1 is SEHNR and CDR2 is FQNEAQ (reference sequence). Between the trimmed V and J ends, which lost 6 bases and 5 bases, there was a span of 13 bases. CDR3: CASSQIRAETQYF. In nucleotides, the CDR3 is TGTGCCAGCAGTCAAATCCGTGCCGAGACCCAGTACTTC.

The rearrangement uses TRBV25-1 and TRBJ1-1, with D uncertain. The V gene lost 7 bases and the J gene lost 13 bases, with 16 bases spanning the gap. CDR1 is MGHDK and CDR2 is SYGVNS in the germline V gene. This CDR3 spans 11 amino acids. The CDR3 coding sequence is TGTGCCAGCAACGGGCGGGGTGAGGTTTTCTTT. It translates to CASNGRGEVFF. The variable domain in full, with the rest retrieved from reference TRBV25-1 and TRBJ1-1, is EADIYQTPRYLVIGTGKKITLECSQTMGHDKMYWYQQDPGMELHLIHYSYGVNSTEKGDLSSESTVSRIRTEHFPLTLESARPSHTSQYLCASNGRGEVFFGQGTRLTVV.

By sample fraction, this clone is medium-sized. The DNA for the CDR3 is TGTGCCAGCAGCCGGCAGCAGAACAATCAGCCCCAGCATTTT. Protein: CASSRQQNNQPQHF. V gene TRBV6-6 combines with J gene TRBJ1-5, with D unclear. The CDR3 runs to 14 residues. Trimming took 6 bases from V and 3 from J, leaving 12 bases between them. Germline V CDR1 and CDR2: MNHNY, SVGAGI (reference sequence).

This sequence joins TRBV27 and TRBJ2-4, with D tentatively TRBD1 or TRBD2 (5 bases each). Germline assignment: CDR1 MNHEY and CDR2 SMNVEV (reference sequence). The CDR3 totals 12 residues. V gave up 5 bases and J gave up 7 bases, with 9 bases separating them. This chain's CDR3 is CASSQGRNIQYF. The CDR3, as DNA: TGTGCCAGCAGTCAGGGACGGAACATTCAGTACTTC.

As regards this clone: One junction end disagrees with the germline gene, perhaps due to a read error. The chain is built from TRBV7-7 and TRBJ1-4, with TRBD1 identical over 7 bases. The CDR3 loop spans 15 amino acids. The germline CDR1 and CDR2 sequences are SSHAT and FNYEAQ (reference sequence). The CDR3 here is CASSAGTELNEKLFF. The CDR3, as DNA: TGTGCTAGCAGCGCAGGGACAGAACTTAATGAAAAACTGTTTTTT.

This clone occurred once. V usage is TRBV11-2 and J usage is TRBJ1-6; D perhaps matches TRBD1 (6 bases). The CDR3 consists of 14 residues. Germline values: CDR1 SGHAT, CDR2 FQNNGV. V dropped 5 bases and J dropped 10 bases, with 15 bases sitting between them. In DNA, the CDR3 is TGTGCCAGCAGCCCAACGGGGGCTAGATCACCCCTCCACTTT. Translated: CASSPTGARSPLHF.

The chain is built from TRBV30 and TRBJ1-1, with D maybe TRBD1 (5 bases). The CDR3 has 11 residues. V lost 0 bases to trimming and J lost 7 bases, with 6 bases between them. Looked up from germline, CDR1 is GTSNPN and CDR2 is SVGIG (reference sequence). The CDR3 DNA sequence: TGTGCCTGGAGTGTTGGGGGTGAAGCTTTCTTT. Its translation: CAWSVGGEAFF.

The chain has TRBV19 and TRBJ2-3, with 8 bases matching TRBD2. V lost 7 bases, J lost 7 bases, and 10 bases stayed unmatched. There are 14 residues in the CDR3. Germline V lookup: CDR1 LNHDA, CDR2 SQIVND (reference sequence). Here the CDR3 reads CASIPGVAGNTQYF. Written as DNA, the CDR3 is TGTGCCAGTATCCCGGGAGTAGCGGGGAATACGCAGTATTTT.

The V gene is TRBV2, the J gene TRBJ2-2; 9 bases agree with TRBD1. Looked up from germline, CDR1 is SNHLY and CDR2 is FYNNEI. Unmatched junction bases numbered 6, after V lost 4 bases and J lost 6 bases. The CDR3 consists of 15 residues. The DNA for the CDR3 is TGTGCCAGCAGTGCAGTGGGACAGGGAGCCGGGGAGCTGTTTTTT. Translating it yields CASSAVGQGAGELFF. The complete variable domain, with remaining parts taken from reference TRBV2 and TRBJ2-2, reads EPEVTQTPSHQVTQMGQEVILRCVPISNHLYFYWYRQILGQKVEFLVSFYNNEISEKSEIFDDQFSVERPDGSNFTLKIRSTKLEDSAMYFCASSAVGQGAGELFFGEGSRLTVL.

V usage is TRBV9 and J usage is TRBJ2-2, with TRBD1 identical over 9 bases. The length of the CDR3 is 16 residues. Germline V gene lookup returns CDR1 SGDLS and CDR2 YYNGEE. V dropped 0 bases and J dropped 6; count of bases not matched to a gene: 6. The CDR3 protein is CASSVASQGAAGELFF. The CDR3 DNA is TGTGCCAGCAGCGTAGCTTCACAGGGGGCAGCCGGGGAGCTGTTTTTT. The full variable domain, in which reference TRBV9 and TRBJ2-2 provide the parts outside the CDR3, is DSGVTQTPKHLITATGQRVTLRCSPRSGDLSVYWYQQSLDQGLQFLIQYYNGEERAKGNILERFSAQQFPDLHSELNLSSLELGDSALYFCASSVASQGAAGELFFGEGSRLTVL.